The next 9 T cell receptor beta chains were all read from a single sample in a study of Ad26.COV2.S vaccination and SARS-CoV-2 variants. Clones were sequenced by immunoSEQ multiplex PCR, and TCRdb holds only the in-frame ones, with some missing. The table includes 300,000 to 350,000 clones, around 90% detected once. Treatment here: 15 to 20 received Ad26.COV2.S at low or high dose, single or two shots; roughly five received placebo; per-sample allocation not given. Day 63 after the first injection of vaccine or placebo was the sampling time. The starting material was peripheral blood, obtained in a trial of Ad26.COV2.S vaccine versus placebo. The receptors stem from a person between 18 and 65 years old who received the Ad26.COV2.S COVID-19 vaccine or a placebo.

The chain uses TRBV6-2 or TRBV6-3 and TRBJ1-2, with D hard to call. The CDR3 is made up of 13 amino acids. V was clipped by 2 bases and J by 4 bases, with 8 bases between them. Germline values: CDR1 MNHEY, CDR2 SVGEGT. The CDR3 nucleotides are TGTGCCAGCAGTTACGTGGAGTCCTATGGCTACACCTTC. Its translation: CASSYVESYGYTF.

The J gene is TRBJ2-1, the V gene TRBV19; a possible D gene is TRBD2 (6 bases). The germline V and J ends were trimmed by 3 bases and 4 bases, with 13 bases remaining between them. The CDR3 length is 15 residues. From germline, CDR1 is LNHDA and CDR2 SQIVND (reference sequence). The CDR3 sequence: CASSILTSGYNEQFF. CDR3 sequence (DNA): TGTGCCAGTAGTATCCTGACTAGTGGGTACAATGAGCAGTTCTTC.

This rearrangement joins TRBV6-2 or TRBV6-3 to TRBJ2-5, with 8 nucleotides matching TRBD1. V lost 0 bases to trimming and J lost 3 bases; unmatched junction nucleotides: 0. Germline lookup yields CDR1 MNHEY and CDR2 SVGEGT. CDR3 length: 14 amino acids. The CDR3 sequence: CASSYSDREETQYF. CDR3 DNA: TGTGCCAGCAGTTACTCGGACAGGGAAGAGACCCAGTACTTC.

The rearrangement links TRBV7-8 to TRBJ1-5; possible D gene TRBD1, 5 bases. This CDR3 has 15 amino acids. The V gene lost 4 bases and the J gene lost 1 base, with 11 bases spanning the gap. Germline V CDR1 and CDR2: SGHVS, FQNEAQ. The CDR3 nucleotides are TGTGCCAGCAGCTATAATCGGGACAGCAATCAGCCCCAGCATTTT. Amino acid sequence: CASSYNRDSNQPQHF.

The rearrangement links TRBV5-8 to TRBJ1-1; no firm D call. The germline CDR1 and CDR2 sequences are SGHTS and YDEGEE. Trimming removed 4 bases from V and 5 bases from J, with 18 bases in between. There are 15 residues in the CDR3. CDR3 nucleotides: TGTGCCAGCAGCCCGGGAGGCGGTTTTTATACTGAAGCTTTCTTT. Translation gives CASSPGGGFYTEAFF.

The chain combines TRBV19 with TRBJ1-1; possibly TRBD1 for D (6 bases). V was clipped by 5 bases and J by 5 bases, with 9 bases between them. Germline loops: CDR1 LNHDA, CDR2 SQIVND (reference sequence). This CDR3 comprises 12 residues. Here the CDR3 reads CASSYTGTEAFF. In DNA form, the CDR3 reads TGTGCCAGTAGTTACACAGGGACTGAAGCTTTCTTT.

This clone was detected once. The CDR3 nucleotides read TGCAGCGTTGGATCTGTTGAGCAGTTCTTC. Translating it yields CSVGSVEQFF. The V gene is TRBV29-1, the J gene TRBJ2-1; no clear D. Trimming removed 4 bases at V and 9 bases at J, with 7 bases between. Germline V gene data show CDR1 as SQVTM and CDR2 as ANQGSEA. The CDR3 is 10 residues long.

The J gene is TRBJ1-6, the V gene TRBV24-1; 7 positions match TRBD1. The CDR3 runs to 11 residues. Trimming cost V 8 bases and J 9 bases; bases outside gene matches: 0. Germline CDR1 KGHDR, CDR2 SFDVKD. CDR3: CATNRGSPLHF. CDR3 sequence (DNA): TGTGCCACCAACAGGGGTTCACCCCTCCACTTT.

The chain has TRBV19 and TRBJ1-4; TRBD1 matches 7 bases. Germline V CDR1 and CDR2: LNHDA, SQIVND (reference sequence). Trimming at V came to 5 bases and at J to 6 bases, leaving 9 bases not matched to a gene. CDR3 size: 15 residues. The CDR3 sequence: CASSPWTGSDEKLFF. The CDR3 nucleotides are TGTGCCAGTAGTCCGTGGACAGGCTCTGATGAAAAACTGTTTTTT.